The 10 T cell receptor beta chains below were found in one sample sequenced in a study of OX40 agonist ivuxolimab in advanced cancers. TCRdb's copy holds only in-frame clones and misses some; the assay was immunoSEQ multiplex PCR. The data hold 50,000 to 75,000 clones, with roughly 85% observed a single time. The sample in question was CD4+ or CD8+ T cells sorted from blood, obtained in a trial of the OX40 agonist ivuxolimab. The receptors shown here come from an adult with an advanced solid tumor such as melanoma, head and neck, liver or kidney cancer.

This clone turned up a few times. The chain couples TRBV27 to TRBJ1-4, with no clear D. CDR1 is MNHEY, CDR2 SMNVEV, per germline (reference sequence). V lost 3 bases to trimming and J lost 0 bases, with 2 bases between them. This CDR3 has 13 amino acids. The chain's CDR3 is CASSFATNEKLFF. The CDR3 DNA reads TGTGCCAGCAGTTTTGCAACTAATGAAAAACTGTTTTTT.

The chain is built from TRBV5-4 and TRBJ2-7, with 8 bases matching TRBD2. The CDR3 covers 14 residues. Germline loops: CDR1 SGHNT, CDR2 YYREEE (reference sequence). Trimming at V came to 3 bases and at J to 2 bases, leaving 4 bases not matched to a gene. CDR3 bases: TGTGCCAGCAGCTCGGGAGGGAGCCCCTACGAGCAGTACTTC. This translates into CASSSGGSPYEQYF.

The V call is TRBV5-6, the J call TRBJ2-7; 8 nucleotides match TRBD2. The germline CDR1 and CDR2 sequences are SGHDT and YYEEEE. The CDR3 spans 13 residues. J was trimmed by 3 bases and V by 4 bases; bases with no gene match: 3. The CDR3 DNA sequence: TGTGCCAGCAGCCAAACTAGCGGCTACGAGCAGTACTTC. Amino acid sequence: CASSQTSGYEQYF.

J is TRBJ2-6 and V is TRBV18; D call uncertain. V was clipped by 1 base and J by 1 base, with 8 bases between them. CDR1 is KGHSH and CDR2 is LQKENI in the germline V gene. The CDR3 contains 16 residues. The CDR3 sequence: CASSPQLGSGANVLTF. As DNA, the CDR3 is TGTGCCAGCTCACCACAGTTAGGGTCTGGGGCCAACGTCCTGACTTTC.

The chain has TRBV5-1 and TRBJ2-7; 13 nucleotides match TRBD2. CDR3 length equals 16 residues. V gave up 0 bases and J gave up 4 bases; unmatched junction bases: 4. The V gene's germline CDR1 is SGHRS and CDR2 YFSETQ. The CDR3 loop reads CASSLELAGGLYEQYF. The CDR3 coding sequence is TGCGCCAGCAGCTTGGAACTAGCGGGAGGGCTATACGAGCAGTACTTC.

This clone was detected only once. This chain joins TRBV30 and TRBJ2-5; the D gene is possibly TRBD2 (7 bases). CDR1 and CDR2 (germline): GTSNPN, SVGIG (reference sequence). Trimming stripped 1 base from V and 5 bases from J, with 17 bases between. This CDR3 spans 15 amino acids. The DNA of the CDR3 is TGTGCCTGGAGTGCTGGAGCGGGGAGGGGGGAGACCCAGTACTTC. This codes for CAWSAGAGRGETQYF.

The chain joins TRBV27 to TRBJ1-5; TRBD1 is a possible D gene (5 bases). V was trimmed by 6 bases and J by 4 bases, leaving 22 bases between them. The CDR3 totals 17 residues. Germline CDR1 reads MNHEY; CDR2 reads SMNVEV (reference sequence). Written as DNA, the CDR3 is TGTGCCAGCAGCCTTAAGACGCCAGATCAGGGAAATCAGCCCCAGCATTTT. The encoded protein is CASSLKTPDQGNQPQHF.

This clone was seen a few times. The V gene is TRBV2, the J gene TRBJ2-3, with 8 positions matching TRBD1. V lost 6 bases, J lost 2 bases, and 4 bases stayed unmatched. CDR3 length: 14 residues. Germline V gene data show CDR1 as SNHLY and CDR2 as FYNNEI. The CDR3 sequence is CASSGQGVTDTQYF. CDR3 bases: TGTGCCAGCAGCGGACAGGGAGTCACAGATACGCAGTATTTT.

The genes are TRBV5-1 and TRBJ2-7; unclear D gene. The CDR3 extends over 14 amino acids. Trimming removed 3 bases from V and 6 bases from J, with 16 bases in between. Germline V lookup: CDR1 SGHRS, CDR2 YFSETQ. The CDR3 protein is CASSSGPGGPEQYF. CDR3 nucleotides: TGCGCCAGCAGCTCCGGACCGGGCGGTCCCGAGCAGTACTTC.

The gene calls are TRBV28 and TRBJ1-1; no clear D gene. Germline CDR1 is MDHEN and CDR2 is SYDVKM. V was trimmed by 1 base and J by 6 bases, leaving 9 bases between them. This CDR3 contains 13 residues. The CDR3 coding sequence is TGTGCCAGCAGTTTATTGATCTACGCTGAAGCTTTCTTT. Amino acids: CASSLLIYAEAFF.